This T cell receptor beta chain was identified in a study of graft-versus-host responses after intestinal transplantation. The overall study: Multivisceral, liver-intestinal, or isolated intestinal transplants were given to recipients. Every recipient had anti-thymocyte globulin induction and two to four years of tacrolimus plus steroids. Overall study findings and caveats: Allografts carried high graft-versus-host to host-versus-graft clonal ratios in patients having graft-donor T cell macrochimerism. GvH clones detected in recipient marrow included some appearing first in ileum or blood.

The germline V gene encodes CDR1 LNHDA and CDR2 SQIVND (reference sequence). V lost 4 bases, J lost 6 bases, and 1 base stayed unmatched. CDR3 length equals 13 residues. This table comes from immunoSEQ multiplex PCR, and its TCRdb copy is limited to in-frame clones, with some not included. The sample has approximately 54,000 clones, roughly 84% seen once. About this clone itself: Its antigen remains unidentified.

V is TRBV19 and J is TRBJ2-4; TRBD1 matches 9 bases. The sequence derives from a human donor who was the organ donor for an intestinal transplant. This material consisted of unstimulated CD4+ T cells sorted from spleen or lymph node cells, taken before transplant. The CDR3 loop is CASSRGQGNIQYF. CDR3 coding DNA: TGTGCCAGTAGTAGGGGACAGGGAAACATTCAGTACTTC.